Presented here are 21 T cell receptor beta chains from one specimen sequenced in a study of graft-versus-host responses after intestinal transplantation listed by TCRdb under 2021. The intended sense of this specimen's time point label: cells obtained before transplantation from donor or recipient. Libraries were made using the immunoSEQ multiplex PCR assay. The clones in this table, taken by TCRdb from immuneACCESS, are in-frame only. Not every clone is retained; where verified, under half of the shortfall comes from an unresolved V gene, and the cause of the rest is unknown. Across this sample there are more than 85,000 clones, with 85% to 95% seen only once. The top ten clones comprise approximately 0.069% of the sample. These receptors' targets are unknown. The sequenced sample was unstimulated CD8+ T cells sorted from spleen or lymph node cells, obtained before transplant. These receptors were obtained from a human donor who was the organ donor for an intestinal transplant.

The count of this clone is one. The rearrangement links TRBV28 to TRBJ2-7; TRBD2 aligns across 13 bases. The CDR3 contains 12 residues. The V segment lost 6 bases and the J segment 10 bases; nucleotides outside the gene matches: 3. Germline V CDR1 and CDR2: MDHEN, SYDVKM. The CDR3 spells CASSWTSGRQYF. As DNA, the CDR3 is TGTGCCAGCAGCTGGACTAGCGGGAGACAGTACTTC.

The chain carries TRBV27 and TRBJ1-1; weak D call: TRBD1 (6 bases). The germline CDR1 and CDR2 sequences are MNHEY and SMNVEV (reference sequence). The CDR3 consists of 16 residues. V was clipped by 6 bases and J by 0 bases, with 17 bases between them. The CDR3 DNA follows: TGTGCCAGCAGAGCTACGGGACATCGTATGAACACTGAAGCTTTCTTT. Translation: CASRATGHRMNTEAFF.

The genes are TRBV5-6 and TRBJ1-1, with D unclear. This CDR3 is 12 amino acids long. Trimming removed 7 bases at V and 3 bases at J, with 10 bases between. Germline CDR1 SGHDT, CDR2 YYEEEE. The CDR3 protein is CASSPGDTEAFF. CDR3 nucleotide sequence: TGTGCCAGCTCCCCCGGGGACACTGAAGCTTTCTTT.

The J gene is TRBJ2-7, the V gene TRBV30; the match to TRBD2 covers 8 bases. The CDR3 spans 15 residues. V was clipped by 0 bases and J by 4 bases; unmatched bases: 8. Germline assignment: CDR1 GTSNPN and CDR2 SVGIG (reference sequence). CDR3 amino acids: CAWSVSGGPRYEQYF. For the CDR3, the DNA is TGTGCCTGGAGTGTTTCGGGAGGGCCAAGGTACGAGCAGTACTTC.

The chain couples TRBV28 to TRBJ1-5; D gene ambiguous. The CDR3 covers 16 residues. Germline CDR1 reads MDHEN; CDR2 reads SYDVKM. Trimming took 6 bases from V and 3 from J, leaving 18 bases between them. CDR3: CASSSKRHATNQPQHF. The CDR3 DNA reads TGTGCCAGCAGCTCTAAAAGACATGCGACCAATCAGCCCCAGCATTTT.

J is TRBJ2-1 and V is TRBV28; D gene ambiguous. CDR1 and CDR2 from the germline V gene are MDHEN and SYDVKM. Trimming shortened V by 3 bases and J by 0 bases, and 15 bases separated the two germline ends. This CDR3 is built from 17 residues. CDR3 in DNA: TGTGCCAGCAGTTTCGTGGTAGGAGACCACTCCTACAATGAGCAGTTCTTC. Amino acid sequence: CASSFVVGDHSYNEQFF.

V and J are TRBV27 and TRBJ1-5, with D possibly matching TRBD1 (6 bases). This CDR3 has 15 amino acids. V lost 6 bases and J lost 9, with 21 bases in between. Per the germline V gene, CDR1 is MNHEY and CDR2 is SMNVEV (reference sequence). The CDR3 region has the DNA TGTGCCAGCAGCACTTATTCGACAGGCCTGGTGCCCCAGCATTTT. This translates into CASSTYSTGLVPQHF.

The rearrangement joins TRBV9 to TRBJ2-1, with a weak D call TRBD2 (5 bases). Trimming removed 4 bases at V and 9 bases at J, with 11 bases between. The CDR3 totals 12 residues. The germline CDR1 and CDR2 sequences are SGDLS and YYNGEE. CDR3 DNA: TGTGCCAGCAGCCCCCCCGCGGGTGAGCAGTTCTTC. Its protein is CASSPPAGEQFF.

This chain links TRBV27 with TRBJ1-4, with 7 bases fitting TRBD1. The CDR3 totals 15 residues. Germline lookup yields CDR1 MNHEY and CDR2 SMNVEV (reference sequence). V lost 5 bases and J lost 7; bases outside the gene matches: 10. For the CDR3, the DNA is TGTGCCAGCAGTCCTGGGACAGCCGAGGGTGAAAAACTGTTTTTT. Residues: CASSPGTAEGEKLFF.

This sequence joins TRBV15 and TRBJ1-3; tentative D call: TRBD1 (6 bases). The V gene lost 5 bases and the J gene lost 3 bases, with 20 bases spanning the gap. This CDR3 spans 17 amino acids. Germline V gene data show CDR1 as LNHNV and CDR2 as YYDKDF (reference sequence). Here the CDR3 DNA reads TGTGCCACCAGCTCTCCCTACCAGGGGAAGGGTGGAAACACCATATATTTT. This encodes CATSSPYQGKGGNTIYF.

The chain recombines TRBV5-4 with TRBJ2-2, with 7 nucleotides matching TRBD2. V dropped 4 bases and J dropped 0; count of bases not matched to a gene: 3. There are 15 residues in the CDR3. CDR1 and CDR2 from the germline V gene are SGHNT and YYREEE (reference sequence). CDR3 nucleotides: TGTGCCAGCAGCCGTACTAGCGCGAACACCGGGGAGCTGTTTTTT. It translates to CASSRTSANTGELFF.

This sequence joins TRBV10-3 and TRBJ1-2, with TRBD1 matching 11 bases. CDR3 length: 15 amino acids. Germline trimming cut 5 bases from V and 3 bases from J; bases unmatched to any gene: 5. Germline CDR1 ENHRY, CDR2 SYGVKD. CDR3 sequence: CAISPWTGGDYGYTF. Written as DNA, the CDR3 is TGTGCCATCAGTCCCTGGACAGGGGGCGACTATGGCTACACCTTC.

The chain combines TRBV23-1 with TRBJ1-3; the D is unclear. TRBV23-1 belongs to the ORF category, with a function that is uncertain. V shed 0 bases and J shed 0 bases, with 21 bases lying between them. The CDR3 consists of 20 residues. CDR3: CASSQSRWRRSYGSGNTIYF. The CDR3 bases are TGCGCCAGCAGTCAATCGCGGTGGAGACGGAGCTATGGCTCTGGAAACACCATATATTTT.

The CDR3 DNA sequence: TGTGCCAGCAGCGGCAGGGGCTTCTATGGCTACACCTTC. Protein: CASSGRGFYGYTF. The chain has TRBV7-6 and TRBJ1-2; weak D call: TRBD1 (6 bases). This CDR3 is 13 amino acids long. V lost 5 bases and J lost 4, with 11 bases in between. Germline V gene lookup returns CDR1 SGHVS and CDR2 FNYEAQ.

A remark on this clone: One end of the junction fails to match germline, which may point to a read error. The V call is TRBV7-8, the J call TRBJ2-7, with D maybe TRBD2 (6 bases). Germline V gene data show CDR1 as SGHVS and CDR2 as FQNEAQ. The CDR3 contains 16 residues. CDR3 in amino acids: CASSWTSTGDSFEQYF. The CDR3 DNA follows: TGTGCCAGCAGCTGGACTTCAACGGGGGACTCCTTCGAGCAGTACTTC.

The chain employs TRBV18 and TRBJ1-1; D is unresolved. The germline CDR1 and CDR2 sequences are KGHSH and LQKENI. This CDR3 is built from 14 residues. Trimming left V 0 bases short and J 9 bases short, with 14 bases between. Here the CDR3 DNA reads TGTGCCAGCTCACCACCTGGCGGGCCCGGGAAAGCTTTCTTT. Encoded protein: CASSPPGGPGKAFF.

The rearrangement joins TRBV6-1 to TRBJ2-3; TRBD2 aligns across 7 bases. Germline loops: CDR1 MNHNS, CDR2 SASEGT. The CDR3 extends over 14 amino acids. With V trimmed by 3 bases and J by 2 bases, 2 bases remained unmatched. The CDR3 bases are TGTGCCAGCAGTGACGGGGGGTACACAGATACGCAGTATTTT. It specifies CASSDGGYTDTQYF.

The chain is built from TRBV7-9 and TRBJ2-7; the D is unclear. The germline CDR1 and CDR2 sequences are SEHNR and FQNEAQ (reference sequence). Trimming took off 6 bases at V and 6 bases at J, with 12 bases between the two ends. CDR3 length: 12 residues. CDR3 coding DNA: TGTGCCAGCAGTTTCCGGGTTTCCGAGCAGTACTTC. The encoded protein is CASSFRVSEQYF.

The chain links TRBV5-8 to TRBJ2-1; possible D gene TRBD2, 6 bases. Trimming pared 4 bases from V and 4 bases from J, leaving 15 bases between. The CDR3 is made up of 15 amino acids. Per germline, CDR1 SGHTS and CDR2 YDEGEE. The CDR3, as DNA: TGTGCCAGCAGCCCCGGAGGGGTTTCGTACAATGAGCAGTTCTTC. Its protein is CASSPGGVSYNEQFF. Combining the CDR3 with reference TRBV5-8 and TRBJ2-1 gives the whole variable domain EAGVTQSPTHLIKTRGQQATLRCSPISGHTSVYWYQQALGLGLQFLLWYDEGEERNRGNFPPRFSGRQFPNYSSELNVNALELEDSALYLCASSPGGVSYNEQFFGPGTRLTVL.

V gene TRBV5-1 combines with J gene TRBJ2-3; 16 nucleotides line up with TRBD2. There are 19 residues in the CDR3. In germline, CDR1 is SGHRS, CDR2 YFSETQ. The trim removed 1 base at V and 4 bases at J, leaving 9 bases unmatched. The CDR3 nucleotides are TGCGCCAGCAGCTTGTTTATAGGGGGACTAGCGGGAGGGTCAGATACGCAGTATTTT. Amino acid sequence: CASSLFIGGLAGGSDTQYF.

CDR3 protein: CASSRRREAAVGEKLFF. DNA of the CDR3: TGTGCCAGTAGTAGGAGACGTGAGGCAGCGGTCGGAGAAAAACTGTTTTTT. V usage is TRBV19 and J usage is TRBJ1-4; D ambiguous. V dropped 4 bases and J dropped 8 bases, with 23 bases sitting between them. This CDR3 comprises 17 residues. Germline V gene data show CDR1 as LNHDA and CDR2 as SQIVND (reference sequence).